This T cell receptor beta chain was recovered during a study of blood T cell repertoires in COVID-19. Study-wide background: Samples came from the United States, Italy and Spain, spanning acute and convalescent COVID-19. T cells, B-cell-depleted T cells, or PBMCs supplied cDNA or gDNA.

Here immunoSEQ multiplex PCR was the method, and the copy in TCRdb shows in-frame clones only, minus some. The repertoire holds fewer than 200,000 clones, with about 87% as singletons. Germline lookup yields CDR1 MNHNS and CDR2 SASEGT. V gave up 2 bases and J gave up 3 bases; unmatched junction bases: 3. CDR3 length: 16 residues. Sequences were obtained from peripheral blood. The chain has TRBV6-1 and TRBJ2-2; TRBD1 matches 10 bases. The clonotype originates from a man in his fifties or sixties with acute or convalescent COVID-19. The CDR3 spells CASSETTGGYTGELFF. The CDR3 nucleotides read TGTGCCAGCAGTGAAACGACAGGGGGCTACACCGGGGAGCTGTTTTTT.